A selection of T cell receptor beta chains follows, all from one sample in a study of read filtering for tumor transcriptome and immune sequencing. MiXCR, applied by TCRdb to the reads, yields one record per CDR3 protein. The profile covers fewer than 150,000 distinct CDR3 sequences, with 13% appearing a single time and approximately 11% taken by the ten largest. Sequencing input: a population of CD138-negative cells sorted from bone marrow. These TCRs come from a donor at least 40 years old with multiple myeloma. Each CDR3 is given with its conserved first and last residue. The order of the fields is V gene, D gene, clone size, J gene, CDR3 DNA, CDR3 protein. A D gene is named only where the DNA matches it firmly. Expanded clones are given a class, and other clones once, few, many or no size at all.

TRBV9	TRBD2	.	TRBJ2-4	TGCGCCAGCAGCGTAAGGCGGGAGACGGGGTTAAACATTCAGTACTTC	CASSVRRETGLNIQYF
TRBV6-5	.	many	TRBJ1-4	TGTGCCAGCAGTTACGGCCAGGGGCGGGAAAAACTGTTTTTT	CASSYGQGREKLFF
TRBV29-1	.	many	TRBJ2-5	TGCAGCGCGGCACCCGGGACATCGGAGACCCAGTACTTC	CSAAPGTSETQYF
TRBV20-1	.	many	TRBJ2-2	TGCAGTGCTAGACTCCGGGAGAGGAACACCGGGGAGCTGTTTTTT	CSARLRERNTGELFF
TRBV29-1	.	.	TRBJ1-1	TGCAGCGTCCAAATAGGGGGGAACACTGAAGCTTTCTTT	CSVQIGGNTEAFF
TRBV5-1	TRBD2	many	TRBJ2-3	TGCGCCAGCAGCTTCGGGGCTAGCGGGGTCTCAGATACGCAGTATTTT	CASSFGASGVSDTQYF
TRBV4-1	.	few	TRBJ2-5	TGCGCCAGCAGCCAAGTCGCGGGACAGAGTCAAGAGACCCAGTACTTC	CASSQVAGQSQETQYF
TRBV5-4	.	many	TRBJ1-5	TGTGCCAGCAGCTTGGGACAGCAACAGCCCCAGCATTTT	CASSLGQQQPQHF
TRBV2	.	many	TRBJ1-5	TGTGCCAGCAGTGTAGGTCCACAGCCCCAGCATTTT	CASSVGPQPQHF
TRBV12-3/TRBV12-4	.	many	TRBJ2-3	TGTGCCAGCAGTTTCAGCGCAGATACGCAGTATTTT	CASSFSADTQYF
TRBV7-9	.	.	TRBJ2-5	TGTGCCAGCAGCCCAGAGGATGGGTCTACCCAGTACTTC	CASSPEDGSTQYF
TRBV4-1	TRBD2	many	TRBJ2-7	TGCGCCAGCAGCCAAGAAGCCTCTTCGGGGGGGGAGCAGTACTTC	CASSQEASSGGEQYF
TRBV20-1	.	many	TRBJ1-6	TGCAGTGCAAAACGGACAGTTAATTCACCCCTCCACTTT	CSAKRTVNSPLHF
TRBV20-1	TRBD2	many	TRBJ2-1	TGCAGTGCCCCCCTAGCGGGGGGGAGCCATGAGCAGTTCTTC	CSAPLAGGSHEQFF
TRBV2	TRBD1	many	TRBJ1-1	TGTGCCAGCAGTCGGGACAGTGGGAACACTGAAGCTTTCTTT	CASSRDSGNTEAFF
TRBV9	.	many	TRBJ2-1	TGTGCCAGCAACGCCCCCTCTGGGGTCGAGCAGTTCTTC	CASNAPSGVEQFF
TRBV11-3	TRBD1	many	TRBJ2-1	TGTGCCAGCAGCCTGTCTGCAGGGGGTAGCGACAATGAGCAGTTCTTC	CASSLSAGGSDNEQFF
TRBV20-1	TRBD1	many	TRBJ2-3	TGCAGTGCTAGAGTTCCGGGACAGGGAAGAGATACGCAGTATTTT	CSARVPGQGRDTQYF
TRBV6-5	TRBD1	many	TRBJ2-1	TGTGCCAGCAGACGTCCCGGGACAGGGGGCGCGTCCTACAATGAGCAGTTCTTC	CASRRPGTGGASYNEQFF
TRBV5-1	.	.	TRBJ1-1	TGCGCCAGCAGCTCCCAGGGAGCGACTGATGCTTTCTTT	CASSSQGATDAFF
TRBV11-1	.	many	TRBJ2-7	TGTGCCAGCAGCAGACAGGCCTACGAGCAGTACTTC	CASSRQAYEQYF
TRBV6-4	.	many	TRBJ2-7	TGTGCCAGCAGTTACTCGAGAAGGGGCGAGTACGAGCAGTACTTC	CASSYSRRGEYEQYF
TRBV15	.	many	TRBJ2-1	TGTGCCACCAGCAGAGAGGTGGGTGGGGGCTGGGAGCAGTTCTTC	CATSREVGGGWEQFF